This T cell receptor (beta chain) was identified in a study of OX40 agonist ivuxolimab in advanced cancers. Study background: Head and neck, renal cell, melanoma or hepatocellular carcinoma were the cancers that dose-escalation patients had. Of the patients, three showed partial responses, one with hepatocellular carcinoma and two with cutaneous melanoma.

Only in-frame clones appear in the TCRdb table, and some are missing; sequencing was by immunoSEQ multiplex PCR. The sample has 58,000 or so clones; nearly 90% are singletons. Notes on the study in general: Circulating CD4+ and CD8+ T cells showed clonal expansion by week 6 at 0.1 to 3.0 mg/kg. More expanded clones were found, on average, in CD8+ than in CD4+ T cells.

V lost 0 bases and J lost 4; bases outside the gene matches: 9. The CDR3 loop spans 17 amino acids. CDR1 and CDR2 from the germline V gene are SGDLS and YYNGEE. Remarks on this clone: Its cognate antigen is unknown.

This receptor was taken from an adult with an advanced solid tumor such as melanoma, head and neck, liver or kidney cancer. This rearrangement joins TRBV9 to TRBJ1-3; 8 nucleotides align to TRBD1. The starting material was CD4+ or CD8+ T cells sorted from blood, obtained in a trial of the OX40 agonist ivuxolimab. The CDR3: CASSVETTGTGGNTIYF. CDR3 nucleotides: TGTGCCAGCAGCGTAGAAACGACTGGGACAGGAGGAAACACCATATATTTT.